This T cell receptor (beta chain) was recorded in a study of human T cells and chemical hapten exposure. The sample's time point: healthy volunteer bleed at 2 weeks. Extraction yielded total RNA from whole blood (unfractionated). This clonotype has more than one count but fewer than ten. The library attached unique molecular identifiers to individual cDNA molecules. TCRdb reanalysed the RACE reads using MiXCR and keeps one entry per CDR3 protein. The sample holds under 95,000 distinct CDR3 sequences, just under 9% seen once. The sequence was collected from a female donor in good health. Some clones in this sample may be carry-over from other donors' samples. Sample: whole blood.

CDR3 sequence: CASSEGAYTDTQYF. CDR3 sequence (DNA): TGTGCCAGCAGTGAAGGGGCCTACACAGATACGCAGTATTTT. This chain uses TRBV6-4 with TRBJ2-3; perhaps TRBD1 as D (5 bases). The CDR3 spans 14 residues. Looked up from germline, CDR1 is MRHNA and CDR2 is SNTAGT. V dropped 3 bases and J dropped 2 bases, with 9 bases sitting between them.